This is a list of T cell receptor beta chains from one sample in a study of T cells in tuberculosis. Generated by immunoSEQ multiplex PCR, the TCRdb table keeps only in-frame clones and is missing some. The table includes over 35,000 clones, 95% detected once. Sequencing was carried out using PBMCs. The receptors were sampled from a donor between 10 and 35 years old with latent tuberculosis or without tuberculosis infection. Each CDR3 is given with its conserved first and last residue. A D gene is named only where the DNA matches it firmly. For some rows the clone size is stated as once, few or many, or as a class when expanded; others skip it.

D gene,J gene,clone size,V gene,CDR3 protein,CDR3 DNA
TRBD1,TRBJ2-7,-,TRBV30,CAWSRGTGSYEQYF,TGTGCCTGGAGCCGAGGGACAGGGTCCTACGAGCAGTACTTC
TRBD2,TRBJ2-3,-,TRBV5-4,CASSRSSGVSVDTQYF,TGTGCCAGCAGCCGGTCTAGCGGGGTCTCTGTCGATACGCAGTATTTT
-,TRBJ1-1,-,TRBV30,CAWALKAEVTEAFF,TGTGCCTGGGCATTAAAGGCGGAGGTCACTGAAGCTTTCTTT
TRBD1,TRBJ1-2,-,TRBV9,CASSVMPGTGTGYTF,TGTGCCAGCAGCGTAATGCCTGGGACAGGGACGGGCTACACCTTC
TRBD1,TRBJ1-3,-,TRBV28,CASSSPGTGGSGNTIYF,TGTGCCAGCAGTTCCCCAGGGACAGGGGGATCTGGAAACACCATATATTTT
-,TRBJ2-7,once,TRBV9,CASSVLSGAEQYF,TGTGCCAGCAGCGTATTAAGTGGAGCCGAGCAGTACTTC
TRBD2,TRBJ2-1,-,TRBV7-2,CASSFRLAGGYNEQFF,TGTGCCAGCAGCTTCAGACTAGCGGGGGGCTACAATGAGCAGTTCTTC
TRBD2,TRBJ2-5,-,TRBV7-2,CASGLLGGIQETQYF,TGTGCCAGCGGGCTCTTGGGGGGGATCCAAGAGACCCAGTACTTC
-,TRBJ2-3,-,TRBV14,CASSQVGGLASTDTQYF,TGTGCCAGCAGCCAAGTGGGGGGTCTAGCAAGCACAGATACGCAGTATTTT
-,TRBJ1-1,-,TRBV4-1,CASSQASGGGRTEAFF,TGCGCCAGCAGCCAAGCAAGCGGCGGGGGGCGGACTGAAGCTTTCTTT
-,TRBJ1-2,-,TRBV6-1,CASSEIAGREVYGYTF,TGTGCCAGCAGTGAAATCGCAGGGAGGGAAGTTTATGGCTACACCTTC
-,TRBJ1-2,-,TRBV7-9,CASSQGSNYGYTF,TGTGCCAGCAGCCAGGGATCCAACTATGGCTACACCTTC
-,TRBJ2-6,-,TRBV29-1,CSVASKATRANVLTF,TGCAGCGTCGCAAGTAAAGCTACTCGGGCCAACGTCCTGACTTTC
-,TRBJ1-2,-,TRBV11-3,CATKTVQGPPHYGYTF,TGTGCCACGAAAACGGTACAGGGCCCACCCCACTATGGCTACACCTTC
TRBD2,TRBJ2-5,-,TRBV7-2,CASSLGASGAETQYF,TGTGCCAGCAGCTTAGGTGCTAGCGGGGCAGAGACCCAGTACTTC
TRBD1,TRBJ1-2,-,TRBV18,CASSRQGNGYTF,TGTGCCAGCTCACGACAGGGAAACGGCTACACCTTC
-,TRBJ2-3,-,TRBV20-1,CSATKEDTQYF,TGCAGTGCAACAAAGGAGGATACGCAGTATTTT
-,TRBJ1-2,-,TRBV18,CASSPEQGGVYGYTF,TGTGCCAGCTCACCAGAACAGGGTGGTGTCTATGGCTACACCTTC
TRBD1,TRBJ1-2,-,TRBV29-1,CSVEGTGPYGYTF,TGCAGCGTTGAGGGGACAGGGCCCTATGGCTACACCTTC
-,TRBJ1-5,once,TRBV18,CASSPVTRDQPQHF,TGTGCCAGCTCACCTGTAACGCGGGATCAGCCCCAGCATTTT
-,TRBJ2-1,-,TRBV25-1,CASSGQVPRNEQFF,TGTGCCAGCAGTGGACAGGTGCCTCGCAATGAGCAGTTCTTC
-,TRBJ1-2,-,TRBV18,CASLEDRLYGYTF,TGTGCCAGCTTAGAGGACAGACTCTATGGCTACACCTTC
-,TRBJ1-1,-,TRBV4-1,CASSQDMFSGGYTEAFF,TGCGCCAGCAGCCAAGATATGTTTTCCGGGGGGTACACTGAAGCTTTCTTT
TRBD2,TRBJ2-1,-,TRBV19,CASSLAGVYNEQFF,TGTGCCAGTAGTCTAGCGGGGGTATACAATGAGCAGTTCTTC
TRBD1,TRBJ1-1,once,TRBV7-3,CASSMTGQSNTEAFF,TGTGCCAGCAGCATGACGGGACAGTCGAACACTGAAGCTTTCTTT
TRBD1,TRBJ2-3,-,TRBV4-3,CASSLRDRGERRVTDTQYF,TGCGCCAGCAGCCTCCGGGACAGGGGGGAAAGGCGGGTCACAGATACGCAGTATTTT
-,TRBJ2-1,-,TRBV30,CAWSAYRLQYNEQFF,TGTGCCTGGAGTGCGTACAGACTACAATACAATGAGCAGTTCTTC
-,TRBJ1-3,-,TRBV5-4,CATTVRGGNTIYF,TGTGCCACAACGGTCCGGGGGGGAAACACCATATATTTT
TRBD1,TRBJ2-3,-,TRBV9,CASSASGTGLPDTQYF,TGTGCCAGCAGCGCCTCCGGGACAGGGTTACCAGATACGCAGTATTTT
TRBD1,TRBJ1-6,-,TRBV28,CASSPRDRRNNSPLHF,TGTGCCAGCAGTCCGAGGGACAGGAGGAATAATTCACCCCTCCACTTT
-,TRBJ2-7,-,TRBV14,CASSRTDYEQYF,TGTGCCAGCAGCCGGACAGATTACGAGCAGTACTTC
-,TRBJ2-3,-,TRBV27,CASSFGTVLADSTDTQYF,TGTGCCAGCAGTTTCGGGACAGTACTAGCGGATAGCACAGATACGCAGTATTTT
-,TRBJ1-2,-,TRBV6-6,CASSNTGAYGYTF,TGTGCCAGCAGTAACACAGGAGCCTATGGCTACACCTTC
TRBD1,TRBJ1-1,-,TRBV7-9,CASSLEMTGETFF,TGTGCCAGCAGCTTGGAGATGACAGGGGAGACTTTCTTT
-,TRBJ1-1,-,TRBV15,CATSRDPRTATEAFF,TGTGCCACCAGCAGAGATCCCAGGACAGCCACTGAAGCTTTCTTT
TRBD1,TRBJ2-3,-,TRBV29-1,CSAKQGAFTDTQYF,TGCAGCGCCAAACAGGGGGCATTCACAGATACGCAGTATTTT
TRBD2,TRBJ2-3,-,TRBV10-3,CAISGFSLAGATDTQYF,TGTGCCATCAGTGGGTTCTCGCTAGCGGGGGCAACAGATACGCAGTATTTT
TRBD1,TRBJ2-7,-,TRBV6-1,CASSAGRGLSLASSYEQYF,TGTGCCAGCAGTGCCGGCAGGGGGCTTAGCCTGGCAAGCTCCTACGAGCAGTACTTC
-,TRBJ1-6,-,TRBV28,CASSSLGRVGDSPLHF,TGTGCCAGCAGTTCCCTCGGCAGGGTCGGCGATTCACCCCTCCACTTT
TRBD1,TRBJ1-1,-,TRBV7-3,CASSDTTGGTEAFF,TGTGCCAGCAGCGATACGACAGGGGGCACTGAAGCTTTCTTT
TRBD1,TRBJ2-7,-,TRBV19,CASSIVGQPYEQYF,TGTGCCAGTAGTATAGTGGGACAGCCCTACGAGCAGTACTTC
TRBD2,TRBJ2-1,-,TRBV19,CASSFLAGAYNEQFF,TGTGCCAGTAGTTTTCTAGCGGGGGCTTACAATGAGCAGTTCTTC
TRBD2,TRBJ2-5,-,TRBV18,CASSPPSGGAGETQYF,TGTGCCAGCTCACCCCCTAGCGGGGGGGCCGGGGAGACCCAGTACTTC
-,TRBJ1-2,-,TRBV6-1,CASSGLPSANYGYTF,TGTGCCAGCTCCGGACTCCCTAGTGCTAACTATGGCTACACCTTC
-,TRBJ1-6,-,TRBV19,CASSIRTVNNSPLHF,TGTGCCAGTAGTATTCGAACAGTAAATAATTCACCCCTCCACTTT
TRBD1,TRBJ1-5,-,TRBV2,CASSDDRGDQPQHF,TGTGCCAGCAGTGATGACAGGGGGGATCAGCCCCAGCATTTT
-,TRBJ2-7,-,TRBV7-8,CASRPGGVSYEQYF,TGTGCCAGCAGACCCGGCGGGGTCTCCTACGAGCAGTACTTC
-,TRBJ2-3,-,TRBV7-2,CASSSQGSGEKSDTQYF,TGTGCCAGCAGTTCTCAGGGGAGCGGGGAGAAATCTGATACGCAGTATTTT
-,TRBJ2-5,-,TRBV21-1,CASSSPGLAGLETQYF,TGTGCCAGCAGCAGCCCGGGACTAGCGGGGTTGGAGACCCAGTACTTC
TRBD2,TRBJ2-5,-,TRBV7-9,CASSPTGAGETRWAQYF,TGTGCCAGCAGCCCCACCGGGGCGGGGGAAACCAGGTGGGCCCAGTACTTC
-,TRBJ2-7,-,TRBV2,CASSVSLYEQYF,TGTGCCAGCAGTGTTTCCCTGTACGAGCAGTACTTC
-,TRBJ1-4,-,TRBV28,CASSSPRWGDGDEKLFF,TGTGCCAGCAGTTCGCCCCGGTGGGGGGATGGTGATGAAAAACTGTTTTTT
-,TRBJ1-1,-,TRBV5-5,CASSLGANTEAFF,TGTGCCAGCAGCTTGGGGGCGAACACTGAAGCTTTCTTT
TRBD2,TRBJ2-3,-,TRBV7-3,CASSLVAGAADTQYF,TGTGCCAGCAGCTTAGTAGCGGGGGCCGCAGATACGCAGTATTTT
-,TRBJ1-1,-,TRBV30,CAWTSDGKMNTEAFF,TGTGCCTGGACTTCAGATGGCAAGATGAACACTGAAGCTTTCTTT